The text below deals with one T cell receptor (beta chain). This receptor's antigen is unknown. No base quality information exists; no much larger clone differs at one position. The source of the sample is a study of CD8+ T cells in alopecia areata (dated 2018 in TCRdb). Regarding the study in general: The treated patients took part in an open-label pilot trial in which moderate-to-severe alopecia areata was treated with oral tofacitinib at 5 to 10 mg twice daily. Biopsies were taken from tofacitinib-treated patients at baseline and again at 4 and 24 weeks into treatment, and several of those patients also had a later scalp biopsy. immunoSEQ multiplex PCR using 35 Vbeta forward primers and 13 Jbeta reverse primers was used to amplify TCRbeta CDR3 regions. In treated patients, disease severity was measured using the SALT score, which gives the percentage of scalp surface area affected. On the human side, TCRbeta sequencing was run on scalp tissue and on sorted CD4+ and CD8+ peripheral blood T cells from healthy controls and from alopecia areata patients with either patchy or totalis/universalis disease. RNA was extracted with the PAXgene miRNA kit for fixed scalp, the miRNeasy kit for PBMCs, and the RNeasy kit for mouse skin. To study T cell clonal expansion in alopecia areata, the researchers applied high-throughput TCRbeta sequencing to both the C3H/HeJ mouse model and human patients. Clonality in the scalp was compared among normal scalp (n=4), patchy alopecia areata scalp (n=8), and alopecia totalis/universalis scalp (n=8). Patients received tofacitinib for 6 to 18 months and were then followed off drug for 6 months to check for delayed response and recurrence. Overall study results and their limits: During tofacitinib treatment, many expanded lesional clones remained in scalp and blood, and this persistence may partly explain relapse after treatment is stopped. With tofacitinib, both scalp clonality and the number of expanded CD8+ clones among the top 100 scalp clones went down significantly. Unlike mouse skin, where gammadelta T cells dominate, normal human skin contains resident alphabeta T cells that get sequenced too, which complicates analysis of the scalp TCR repertoire. Lesional scalp, especially in alopecia totalis/universalis, showed higher clonality and more expanded CD8+ clones than normal scalp, suggesting antigenic drive. Because the treated cohort was small and included a single nonresponder, larger studies are needed to assess links between baseline CD8+ expansion and response. Compared with mice, TCR sequences shared between patients were less clear, possibly partly because of HLA diversity across the patient population.

Library method: the immunoSEQ multiplex PCR assay. To provide template for TCR sequencing, every sample had RNA extracted and reverse transcribed into cDNA. SuperScript III was used for first-strand cDNA synthesis, primed with a 2:1 mix of oligo-dT and random hexamers. A synthetic immune receptor repertoire was used to assess amplification bias, and residual bias was removed computationally. The authors' analysis ran thus. Raw reads were preprocessed for error removal, and CDR3 was defined according to IMGT conventions as running from the conserved cysteine to phenylalanine. Clonality was calculated as 1 minus Shannon entropy normalized by log2 of the number of productive unique TCRs. Whether each scalp clone was CD4 or CD8 was inferred by checking scalp TCRbeta sequences against the CD4 and CD8 repertoires from sorted blood. This immuneACCESS table, as held by TCRdb, lists in-frame sequences with V and J called but not all clones. Of the missing ones, under half trace to an unresolved V gene in checked studies; the others have no known cause. V and J calls and clone size are given by that table; D and trimming were obtained from the DNA. A total of about 300,000 clones appear in this sample, 58% of them only once. Together, the top ten hold under 2% of the sample.

CDR1 SGHAT and CDR2 FQNNGV are derived from the germline V gene. The junction carries 12 bases between V and J, which are trimmed by 0 bases and 10 bases respectively. Taken from cysteine to phenylalanine, the CDR3 has 13 residues. This entry keeps only the CDR3 DNA: 39 bases, framed from base 1. The time point tag for this specimen amounts to: 24 weeks on oral tofacitinib. This specimen's treatment or condition label, interpreted: oral pan-JAK inhibitor, 5-10 mg twice daily. From alopecia areata patients, peripheral blood was collected along with lesional scalp punch biopsies. PBMCs were isolated by density centrifugation and stained for CD3, CD4 and CD8, after which CD4+ and CD8+ T cells were sorted on a FACSAria.

The TCR originated in a human donor with alopecia areata. The chain links TRBV11-2 with TRBJ1-1, with no confident D gene call. The sample was CD4+ T cells sorted from blood, taken at week 24, from a patient treated with tofacitinib. The sequenced DNA: TGTGCCAGCAGCTTAGATGCCAGCCGGGTAGCTTTCTTT. The translation is CASSLDASRVAFF.